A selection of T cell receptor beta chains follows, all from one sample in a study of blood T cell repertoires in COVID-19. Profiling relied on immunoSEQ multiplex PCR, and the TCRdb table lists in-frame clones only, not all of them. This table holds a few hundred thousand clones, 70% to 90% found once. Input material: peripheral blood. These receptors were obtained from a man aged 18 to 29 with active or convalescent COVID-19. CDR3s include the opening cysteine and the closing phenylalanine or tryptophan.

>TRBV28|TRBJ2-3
CASISGQGPDTQYF
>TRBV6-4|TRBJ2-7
CASSDMPGTASYEQYF
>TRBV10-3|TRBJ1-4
CAISEGGTGRYEKLFF
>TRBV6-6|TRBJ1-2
CASSHGQNYGYTF
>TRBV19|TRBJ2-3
CASSGRLSADTQYF
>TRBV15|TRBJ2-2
CATSTHLTGELFF
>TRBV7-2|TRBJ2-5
CASSSQETQYF
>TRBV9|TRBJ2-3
CASSVTTTSGLTDTQYF
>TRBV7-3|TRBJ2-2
CASSLAPVGRGYTGELFF
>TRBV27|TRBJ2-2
CASRTSGANTGELFF
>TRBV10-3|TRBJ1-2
CAISESGDYGYTF
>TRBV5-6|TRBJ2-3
CASSLRPGLSTDTQYF
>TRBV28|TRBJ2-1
CASSSDRINEQFF
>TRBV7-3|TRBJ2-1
CASSPPGTNEQFF
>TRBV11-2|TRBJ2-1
CAGGQGHNEQFF
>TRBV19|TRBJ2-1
CASSMGGSLGGEQFF
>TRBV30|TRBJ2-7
CAWSRRDWDEQYF
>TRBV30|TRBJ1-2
CAWGAGVGDGYTF
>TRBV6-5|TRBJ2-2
CASSRAGDTGELFF
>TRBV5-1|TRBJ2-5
CASSPGSQETQYF
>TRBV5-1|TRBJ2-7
CASSLAQAYEQYF
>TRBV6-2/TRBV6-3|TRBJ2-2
CASSIAGETGELFF
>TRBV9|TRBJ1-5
CASSVDGTGNQPQHF
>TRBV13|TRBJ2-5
CASSLRGDQETQYF
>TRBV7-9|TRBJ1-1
CASSPGRGGAFF
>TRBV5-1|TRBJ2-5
CASSSGDNLGYETQYF
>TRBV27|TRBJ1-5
CASSLSAGNQPQHF
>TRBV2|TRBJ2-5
CASTEMIDRDTQYF
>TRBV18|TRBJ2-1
CASSRMETPADEQFF
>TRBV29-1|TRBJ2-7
CSVAFSEQYF
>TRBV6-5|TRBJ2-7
CASSSSGTLEQYF
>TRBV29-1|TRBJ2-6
CSVEDRVQDFYSGANVLTF
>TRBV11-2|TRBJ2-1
CASSSNPSGNEQFF
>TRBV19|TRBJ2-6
CASSLDRVSIGANVLTF
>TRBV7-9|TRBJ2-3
CASSSTSGGAGVTDTQYF
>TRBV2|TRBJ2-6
CASSGRVGGANVLTF
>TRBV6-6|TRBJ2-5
CASSSPGIWETQYF
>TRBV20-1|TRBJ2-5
CSASLTAQETQYF
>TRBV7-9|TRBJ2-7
CASSQDRVKYF
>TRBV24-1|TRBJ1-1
CATSDSTGLGEAFF
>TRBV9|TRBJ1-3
CASSSGMGFYSGNTIYF
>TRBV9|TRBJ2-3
CASSASDTQYF